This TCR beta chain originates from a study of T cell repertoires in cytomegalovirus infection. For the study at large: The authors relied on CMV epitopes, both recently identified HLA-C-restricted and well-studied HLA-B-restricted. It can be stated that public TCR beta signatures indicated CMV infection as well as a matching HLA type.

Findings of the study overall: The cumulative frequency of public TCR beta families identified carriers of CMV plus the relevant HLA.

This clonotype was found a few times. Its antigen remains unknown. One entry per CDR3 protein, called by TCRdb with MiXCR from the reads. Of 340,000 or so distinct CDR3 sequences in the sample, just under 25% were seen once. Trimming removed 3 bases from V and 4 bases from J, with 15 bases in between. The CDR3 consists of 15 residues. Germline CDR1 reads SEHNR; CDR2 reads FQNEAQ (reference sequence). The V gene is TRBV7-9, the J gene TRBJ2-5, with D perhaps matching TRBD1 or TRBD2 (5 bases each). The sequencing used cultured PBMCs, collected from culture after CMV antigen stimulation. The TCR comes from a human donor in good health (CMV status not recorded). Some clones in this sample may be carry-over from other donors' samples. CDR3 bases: TGTGCCAGCAGCTTGGGGGACGTCCCGGGAGAGACCCAGTACTTC. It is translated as CASSLGDVPGETQYF.